A single sample gave rise to the 16 T cell receptor beta chains below, sequenced in a study of lymphopenia after photon versus proton radiotherapy. Sequencing used immunoSEQ multiplex PCR; TCRdb keeps in-frame clones, though not all of them. The sample has just over 25,000 clones, around 85% seen once. Sample: peripheral blood, taken from a patient treated with photon-based radiotherapy. The receptors come from a man aged 25-45 years with gastric cancer.

DNA for the CDR3: TGCGCCAGCAGCCAAGATGGGGGACAGGCCGAGGACACTGAAGCTTTCTTT. Residues: CASSQDGGQAEDTEAFF. This chain joins TRBV4-1 and TRBJ1-1; 8 bases match TRBD1. V was clipped by 0 bases and J by 3 bases; unmatched bases: 9. CDR1 MGHRA and CDR2 YSYEKL come from the germline V gene. CDR3 length: 17 amino acids.

CDR3 nucleotides: TGTGCCAGTAGTATAATTCTAGGTAGGGCAGATACGCAGTATTTT. Its translation is CASSIILGRADTQYF. V usage is TRBV19 and J usage is TRBJ2-3; D remains ambiguous. V was pared by 2 bases and J by 4 bases, with 13 bases between. The CDR3 runs to 15 residues. Germline lookup yields CDR1 LNHDA and CDR2 SQIVND (reference sequence).

The rearrangement uses TRBV5-4 and TRBJ2-6, with TRBD1 matching over 9 bases. The CDR3 length is 15 residues. J lost 14 bases, V lost 0 bases, and 9 bases had no gene match. CDR1 is SGHNT and CDR2 is YYREEE in the germline V gene (reference sequence). The CDR3 DNA follows: TGTGCCAGCAGCTTGGCACGGGACAGGGATTCCTTCCTGACTTTC. It encodes CASSLARDRDSFLTF. The full variable domain, rest sourced from reference TRBV5-4 and TRBJ2-6, is ETGVTQSPTHLIKTRGQQVTLRCSSQSGHNTVSWYQQALGQGPQFIFQYYREEENGRGNFPPRFSGLQFPNYSSELNVNALELDDSALYLCASSLARDRDSFLTFGAGSRLTVL.

V gene TRBV19 combines with J gene TRBJ2-6, with 7 bases identical to TRBD1. V shed 5 bases and J 2 bases; nucleotides not matched to a gene: 12. The V gene's germline CDR1 is LNHDA and CDR2 SQIVND (reference sequence). CDR3 length equals 18 residues. CDR3: CASSVRQGVSPGANVLTF. In nucleotides, the CDR3 is TGTGCCAGTAGTGTCCGCCAGGGGGTTTCCCCTGGGGCCAACGTCCTGACTTTC.

This chain links TRBV6-5 with TRBJ1-2, with 7 bases matching TRBD1. J lost 7 bases, V lost 5 bases, and 10 bases had no gene match. The CDR3 is 14 residues long. Germline-derived CDR1 and CDR2 are MNHEY and SVGAGI. CDR3 sequence: CASSNDRVVAGYTF. CDR3 nucleotides: TGTGCCAGCAGTAACGACAGGGTAGTGGCTGGCTACACCTTC.

This clone was counted a single time. The chain couples TRBV7-3 to TRBJ2-3, with TRBD1 matching 8 bases. The CDR3 spans 15 residues. V lost 5 bases, J lost 0 bases, and 4 bases stayed unmatched. Per the germline V gene, CDR1 is SGHTA and CDR2 is FQGTGA. The CDR3 DNA follows: TGTGCCAGCAGCGTCAGGGGGCTAAGCACAGATACGCAGTATTTT. It yields the protein CASSVRGLSTDTQYF.

V is TRBV6-1 and J is TRBJ2-2; D possibly corresponds to TRBD2 (5 bases). This CDR3 has 17 amino acids. Germline-derived CDR1 and CDR2 are MNHNS and SASEGT. Trimming pared 3 bases from V and 3 bases from J, leaving 17 bases between. This CDR3 is CASSDGWVGADTGELFF. DNA for the CDR3: TGTGCCAGCAGTGATGGCTGGGTAGGAGCGGACACCGGGGAGCTGTTTTTT.

The rearrangement links TRBV5-1 to TRBJ2-2; 9 bases are shared with TRBD1. The V gene end was trimmed by 6 bases and the J gene end by 5 bases; junction bases not matched to a gene: 8. Germline-derived CDR1 and CDR2 are SGHRS and YFSETQ. The CDR3 consists of 15 residues. CDR3 amino acids: CASKIGTGPTGELFF. CDR3 sequence (DNA): TGCGCCAGCAAAATTGGGACAGGGCCAACCGGGGAGCTGTTTTTT.

J is TRBJ1-4 and V is TRBV2, with D possibly matching TRBD1 (5 bases). The V gene's germline CDR1 is SNHLY and CDR2 FYNNEI. With 6 bases removed from V and 10 bases from J, the gap between germline ends came to 12 bases. CDR3 length: 12 amino acids. The CDR3 DNA reads TGTGCCAGCAGGGGGGACTTTCGAAAACTGTTTTTT. Translating gives CASRGDFRKLFF.

The chain uses TRBV9 and TRBJ1-2; D unresolved. The germline gives CDR1 SGDLS, CDR2 YYNGEE. V lost 0 bases to trimming and J lost 8 bases, with 11 bases between them. This CDR3 is 13 amino acids long. The CDR3 DNA follows: TGTGCCAGCAGCGTAGCGTCTGGGAGCGGCTACACCTTC. The encoded protein is CASSVASGSGYTF.

This clone was detected a few times. The gene calls are TRBV28 and TRBJ2-1; possibly TRBD2 for D (6 bases). From germline, CDR1 is MDHEN and CDR2 SYDVKM. The CDR3 has 16 amino acids. Trimming shortened V by 5 bases and J by 6 bases, and 20 bases separated the two germline ends. The CDR3 coding sequence is TGTGCCAGCAGTCTTTCGGAGGGAGGTAGGGGCAATGAGCAGTTCTTC. Translating it yields CASSLSEGGRGNEQFF.

The rearrangement uses TRBV5-1 and TRBJ2-6; 8 bases line up with TRBD2. V lost 2 bases, J lost 2 bases, and 3 bases stayed unmatched. The germline CDR1 and CDR2 sequences are SGHRS and YFSETQ. The CDR3 extends over 16 amino acids. The CDR3 DNA follows: TGCGCCAGCAGCTTCACGGGAGGGCCTGGGGCCAACGTCCTGACTTTC. Amino acids: CASSFTGGPGANVLTF. Full variable domain (outside the CDR3, taken from reference TRBV5-1 and TRBJ2-6): KAGVTQTPRYLIKTRGQQVTLSCSPISGHRSVSWYQQTPGQGLQFLFEYFSETQRNKGNFPGRFSGRQFSNSRSEMNVSTLELGDSALYLCASSFTGGPGANVLTFGAGSRLTVL.

The chain recombines TRBV7-9 with TRBJ1-2; D is ambiguous. CDR1 is SEHNR, CDR2 FQNEAQ, per germline (reference sequence). V lost 1 base to trimming and J lost 4 bases, with 4 bases between them. The CDR3 totals 12 residues. CDR3 residues: CASSLEPYGYTF. The CDR3 DNA sequence: TGTGCCAGCAGCTTAGAACCCTATGGCTACACCTTC. The complete variable domain, with remaining parts taken from reference TRBV7-9 and TRBJ1-2, reads DTGVSQNPRHKITKRGQNVTFRCDPISEHNRLYWYRQTLGQGPEFLTYFQNEAQLEKSRLLSDRFSAERPKGSFSTLEIQRTEQGDSAMYLCASSLEPYGYTFGSGTRLTVV.

The rearrangement uses TRBV4-1 and TRBJ2-1, with D perhaps TRBD1 or TRBD2 (6 bases each). The V and J ends lost 2 bases and 3 bases respectively, with 23 bases between them. The CDR3 extends over 19 amino acids. Per germline, CDR1 MGHRA and CDR2 YSYEKL. In nucleotides, the CDR3 is TGCGCCAGCAGCCAAAGGGAATACGGGGGCCTTAAGCTCTACAATGAGCAGTTCTTC. This gives the protein CASSQREYGGLKLYNEQFF.

The CDR3 nucleotides are TGCGCCAGCAGCCAGGCGCACCCGGGACAGGGCTACGAGCAGTACTTC. It yields the protein CASSQAHPGQGYEQYF. V gene TRBV4-3 combines with J gene TRBJ2-7; 9 nucleotides line up with TRBD1. The ends lost 3 bases at V and 3 bases at J; junction bases unmatched: 9. The CDR3 covers 16 residues. Per germline, CDR1 LGHNA and CDR2 YSLEER.

The chain uses TRBV19 and TRBJ2-1; 15 positions match TRBD2. The CDR3 runs 21 residues. Germline values: CDR1 LNHDA, CDR2 SQIVND (reference sequence). Unmatched junction bases numbered 21, after V lost 5 bases and J lost 7 bases. The CDR3 DNA follows: TGTGCCAGTAGTCCCTACCGGGGGACTAGCGGGGGGCCGGCCTATGGGAATGAGCAGTTCTTC. It encodes CASSPYRGTSGGPAYGNEQFF. The variable domain in full, completed from reference TRBV19 and TRBJ2-1, reads DGGITQSPKYLFRKEGQNVTLSCEQNLNHDAMYWYRQDPGQGLRLIYYSQIVNDFQKGDIAEGYSVSREKKESFPLTVTSAQKNPTAFYLCASSPYRGTSGGPAYGNEQFFGPGTRLTVL.